The clone carrying this TCR beta chain was counted between two and nine times. Its antigen is unidentified. The junction departs from germline at one end; a sequencing error may be responsible. The CDR3 length is 11 residues. Germline CDR1 KGHDR, CDR2 SFDVKD. cDNA libraries for TCR beta contained unique molecular identifiers. MiXCR was run by TCRdb on the PCR reads, yielding one entry per CDR3 protein. The data show about 430,000 distinct CDR3 sequences, 30% to 45% seen once. The sample belongs to a study of post-analysis software for immune sequencing data. Study findings and constraints: Controls had lower frequencies than patients of five TRBV segments, which included TRBV5-6, TRBV5-1 and TRBV20-1.

The source of this sequence is a girl aged 2-15 years with multiple sclerosis. This chain links TRBV24-1 with TRBJ2-5; the D is unclear. Sequencing input: blood. The CDR3 region is CTTSDKETQYF. In DNA, the CDR3 is TGTACCACCAGTGATAAAGAGACCCAGTACTTC.